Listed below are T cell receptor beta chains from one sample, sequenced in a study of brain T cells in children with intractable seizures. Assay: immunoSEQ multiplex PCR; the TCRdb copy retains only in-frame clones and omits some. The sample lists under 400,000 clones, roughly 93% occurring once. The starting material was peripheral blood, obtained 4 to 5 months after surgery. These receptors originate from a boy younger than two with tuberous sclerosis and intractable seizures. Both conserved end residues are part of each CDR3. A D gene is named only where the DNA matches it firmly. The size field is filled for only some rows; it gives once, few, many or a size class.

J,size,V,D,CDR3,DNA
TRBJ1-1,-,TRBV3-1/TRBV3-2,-,CASSQVASGAFF,TGTGCCAGCAGCCAAGTTGCTAGTGGGGCTTTCTTT
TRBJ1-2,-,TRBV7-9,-,CASSTVAGYGYTF,TGTGCCAGCAGCACGGTAGCTGGTTATGGCTACACCTTC
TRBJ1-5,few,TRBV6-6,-,CASSYTGDGNQPQHF,TGTGCCAGCAGTTACACCGGGGATGGCAATCAGCCCCAGCATTTT
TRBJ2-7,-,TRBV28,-,CASSLIQTYEQYF,TGTGCCAGCAGTCTAATCCAAACCTACGAGCAGTACTTC
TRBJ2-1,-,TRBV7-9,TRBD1,CASSLRDRGLDEQFF,TGTGCCAGCAGCTTACGGGACAGGGGATTGGATGAGCAGTTCTTC
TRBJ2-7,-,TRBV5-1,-,CASSFETGYEQYF,TGCGCCAGCAGCTTCGAAACAGGGTACGAGCAGTACTTC
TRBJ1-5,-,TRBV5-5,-,CASSLSGGNNQPQHF,TGTGCCAGCAGCTTAAGCGGGGGTAACAATCAGCCCCAGCATTTT
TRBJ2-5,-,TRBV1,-,CTSSQVGSEEETQYF,TGCACCAGCAGCCAAGTAGGATCGGAGGAAGAGACCCAGTACTTC
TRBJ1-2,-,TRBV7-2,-,CASSLVLGRDYGYTF,TGTGCCAGCAGCTTAGTATTAGGCAGGGATTATGGCTACACCTTC
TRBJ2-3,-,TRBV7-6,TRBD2,CASSPQTSGVGDTQYF,TGTGCCAGCAGCCCCCAGACTAGCGGGGTGGGGGATACGCAGTATTTT
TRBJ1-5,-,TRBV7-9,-,CASSASGGSPFQHF,TGTGCCAGCAGCGCCTCGGGGGGCAGCCCCTTCCAGCATTTT
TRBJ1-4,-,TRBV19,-,CASSNRGANEKLFF,TGTGCCAGTAGTAACCGCGGGGCTAATGAAAAACTGTTTTTT
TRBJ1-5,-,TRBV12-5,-,CAASETSGNQPQHF,TGTGCAGCTTCTGAGACATCGGGCAATCAGCCCCAGCATTTT
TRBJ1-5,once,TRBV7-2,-,CASSLVRGSSNQPQHF,TGTGCCAGCAGCTTAGTACGGGGTTCTTCCAATCAGCCCCAGCATTTT
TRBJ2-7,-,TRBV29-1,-,CSVLTDYEQYF,TGCAGCGTACTGACAGACTACGAGCAGTACTTC
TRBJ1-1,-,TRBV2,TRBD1,CASSEGTGVEAFF,TGTGCCAGCAGTGAAGGGACAGGGGTTGAAGCTTTCTTT
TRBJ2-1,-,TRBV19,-,CASRNRAASYNEQFF,TGTGCCAGTAGAAATAGGGCAGCGTCCTACAATGAGCAGTTCTTC
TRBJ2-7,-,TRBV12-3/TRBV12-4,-,CASSFRDEQYF,TGTGCCAGCAGTTTTAGGGACGAGCAGTACTTC